The 9 T cell receptor beta chains listed next were all sequenced from one sample in a study of T cell repertoires in aging, cancer and after chemotherapy. Multiplex touch-down PCR with TRB-A/B primers amplified rearranged V-D-J TRB sequences. TCRdb redid the calling of the multiplex PCR reads with MiXCR, one entry per CDR3 protein. This repertoire shows about 860 distinct CDR3 sequences, about 28% found once; its top ten account for less than 45%. Peripheral blood genomic DNA, not sorted cells or RNA, was the template. Sequences were obtained from blood. The receptors come from a human donor with a blood cancer.

This clonotype was picked up a small number of times. CDR3 protein: CASEYMRTQYF. The CDR3 DNA follows: TGCGCCAGCGAATACATGCGTACGCAGTATTTT. The V call is TRBV10-2, the J call TRBJ2-3; D is uncertain. Trimming took off 8 bases at V and 8 bases at J, with 11 bases between the two ends. The germline V gene has CDR1 WSHSY and CDR2 SAAADI. This CDR3 is 11 amino acids long.

This chain connects TRBV4-2 to TRBJ2-1, with TRBD2 matching over 9 bases. After removal of 1 base from V and 9 bases from J, the junction contained 7 bases not matched to a gene. CDR3 length: 15 amino acids. The germline V gene encodes CDR1 LGHNA and CDR2 YNFKEQ. DNA for the CDR3: TGTGCCAGCAGCCAAGGCGCGGGGGGGCTTGTTGAGCAGTTCTTC. Protein: CASSQGAGGLVEQFF.

The V gene is TRBV6-8, the J gene TRBJ1-5; possible D gene TRBD1, 5 bases. V dropped 0 bases and J dropped 1 base, with 10 bases sitting between them. This CDR3 comprises 16 residues. CDR1 MNHGY and CDR2 SAAAGT come from the germline V gene. The CDR3 bases are TGTGCCAGCAGTTACTCGAGCGGGGGGAGCAATCAGCCCCAGCATTTT. It encodes CASSYSSGGSNQPQHF.

The chain joins TRBV6-1 to TRBJ2-7; TRBD2 is a possible D gene (6 bases). From germline, CDR1 is MNHNS and CDR2 SASEGT. CDR3 length: 14 amino acids. Trimming took off 3 bases at V and 1 base at J, with 10 bases between the two ends. For the CDR3, the DNA is TGTGCCAGCAGTGAGGGAGGACGGTCCTACGAGCAGTACTTC. The encoded protein is CASSEGGRSYEQYF.

The chain recombines TRBV7-2 with TRBJ1-2; D possibly corresponds to TRBD1 (5 bases). There are 12 residues in the CDR3. V lost 4 bases, J lost 5 bases, and 8 bases lay in between. Germline CDR1 and CDR2: SGHTA and FQGNSA. CDR3 residues: CASSWDGYGYTF. CDR3 sequence (DNA): TGTGCCAGCAGCTGGGACGGTTATGGCTACACCTTC.

This clonotype rates as large. V gene TRBV19 combines with J gene TRBJ2-3; tentative D call: TRBD2 (6 bases). The CDR3 consists of 14 residues. Per germline, CDR1 LNHDA and CDR2 SQIVND (reference sequence). V lost 1 base and J 6 bases, leaving 11 bases between the germline ends. In DNA form, the CDR3 reads TGTGCCAGTAGTATAGGCGGAGGGATTGATACGCAGTATTTT. Amino acid sequence: CASSIGGGIDTQYF.

This clonotype was seen more than once but under ten times. V is TRBV20-1 and J is TRBJ2-1; D remains ambiguous. The CDR3 spans 15 residues. With 5 bases removed from V and 2 bases from J, the gap between germline ends came to 16 bases. Germline loops: CDR1 DFQATT, CDR2 SNEGSKA (reference sequence). This CDR3 is CSASPEAAPYNEQFF. Written as DNA, the CDR3 is TGCAGTGCTTCTCCTGAGGCGGCCCCCTACAATGAGCAGTTCTTC.

By frequency in the sample, this clonotype is large. V is TRBV27 and J is TRBJ2-1; D might be TRBD2 (5 bases). CDR3 length equals 19 residues. Trimming took off 3 bases at V and 3 bases at J, with 24 bases between the two ends. CDR1 and CDR2 from the germline V gene are MNHEY and SMNVEV (reference sequence). CDR3: CASSFSPSGSLSDYNEQFF. CDR3 DNA: TGTGCCAGCAGTTTCAGCCCCAGCGGCAGCCTGAGCGACTACAATGAGCAGTTCTTC.

The CDR3 DNA sequence: TGTGCCAGCAGTTCGTGGACATTCCCAGGCACCTTC. Protein product: CASSSWTFPGTF. The chain uses TRBV12-3 or TRBV12-4 and TRBJ1-2, with D possibly matching TRBD1 (5 bases). This CDR3 has 12 amino acids. The germline V and J ends were trimmed by 4 bases and 13 bases, with 16 bases remaining between them.